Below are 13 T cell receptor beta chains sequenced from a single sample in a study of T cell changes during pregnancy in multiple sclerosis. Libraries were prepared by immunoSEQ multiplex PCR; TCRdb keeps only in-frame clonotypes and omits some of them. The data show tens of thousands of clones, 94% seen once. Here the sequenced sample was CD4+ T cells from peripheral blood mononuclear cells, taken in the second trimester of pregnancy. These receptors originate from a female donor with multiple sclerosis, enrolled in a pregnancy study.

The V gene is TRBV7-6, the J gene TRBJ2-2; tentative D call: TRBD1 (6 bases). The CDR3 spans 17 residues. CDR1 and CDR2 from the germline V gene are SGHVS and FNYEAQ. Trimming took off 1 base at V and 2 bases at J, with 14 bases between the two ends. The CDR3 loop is CASSLDVWGLNTGELFF. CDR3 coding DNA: TGTGCCAGCAGCTTAGATGTCTGGGGGCTCAACACCGGGGAGCTGTTTTTT.

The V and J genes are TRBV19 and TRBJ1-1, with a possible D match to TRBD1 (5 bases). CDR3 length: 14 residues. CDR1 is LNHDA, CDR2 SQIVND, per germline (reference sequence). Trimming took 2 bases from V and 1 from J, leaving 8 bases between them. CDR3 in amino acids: CASSIKGWNTEAFF. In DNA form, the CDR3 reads TGTGCCAGTAGTATAAAGGGGTGGAACACTGAAGCTTTCTTT.

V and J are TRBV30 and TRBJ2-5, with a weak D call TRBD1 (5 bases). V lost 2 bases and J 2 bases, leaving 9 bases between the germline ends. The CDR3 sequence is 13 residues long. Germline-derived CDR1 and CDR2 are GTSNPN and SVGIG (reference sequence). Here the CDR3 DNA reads TGTGCCTGGAGTTTGGGGCGTCAAGAGACCCAGTACTTC. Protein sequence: CAWSLGRQETQYF.

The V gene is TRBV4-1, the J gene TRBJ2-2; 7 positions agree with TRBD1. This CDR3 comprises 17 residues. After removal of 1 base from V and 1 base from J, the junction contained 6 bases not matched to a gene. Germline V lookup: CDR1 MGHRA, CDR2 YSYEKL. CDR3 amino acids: CASSQVGGQGNTGELFF. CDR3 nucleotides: TGCGCCAGCAGCCAAGTAGGGGGCCAGGGGAACACCGGGGAGCTGTTTTTT.

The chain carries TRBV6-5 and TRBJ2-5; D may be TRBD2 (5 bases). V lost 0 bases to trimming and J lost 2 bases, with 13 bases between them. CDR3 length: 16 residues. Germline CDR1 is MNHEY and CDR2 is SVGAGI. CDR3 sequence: CASSYSDSARQETQYF. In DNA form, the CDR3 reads TGTGCCAGCAGTTACTCGGACTCCGCCCGACAAGAGACCCAGTACTTC.

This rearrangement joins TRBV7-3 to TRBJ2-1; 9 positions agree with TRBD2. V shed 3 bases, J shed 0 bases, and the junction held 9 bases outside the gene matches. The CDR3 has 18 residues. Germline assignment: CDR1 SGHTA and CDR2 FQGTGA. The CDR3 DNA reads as TGTGCCAGCAGCTTGGGTAGCGGGGGCTCCAGCTCCTACAATGAGCAGTTCTTC. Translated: CASSLGSGGSSSYNEQFF.

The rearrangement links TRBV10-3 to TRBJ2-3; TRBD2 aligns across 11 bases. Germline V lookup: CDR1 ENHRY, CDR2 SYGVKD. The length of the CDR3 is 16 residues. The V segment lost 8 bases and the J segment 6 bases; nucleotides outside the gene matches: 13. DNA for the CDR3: TGTGCCATCGCGGGGGGTGAGACTAGCGGGGTGGATACGCAGTATTTT. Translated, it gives CAIAGGETSGVDTQYF.

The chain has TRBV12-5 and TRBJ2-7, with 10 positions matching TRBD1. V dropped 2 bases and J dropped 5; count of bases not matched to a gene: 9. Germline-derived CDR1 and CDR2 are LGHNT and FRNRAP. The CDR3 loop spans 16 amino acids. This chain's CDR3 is CASGLILGQGFNEQYF. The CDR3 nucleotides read TGTGCTAGTGGTTTGATTTTGGGACAGGGGTTTAACGAGCAGTACTTC.

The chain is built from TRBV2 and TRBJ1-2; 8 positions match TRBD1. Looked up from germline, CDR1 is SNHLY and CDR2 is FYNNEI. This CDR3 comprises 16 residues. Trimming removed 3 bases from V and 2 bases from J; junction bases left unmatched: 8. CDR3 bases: TGTGCCAGCAGTGATGACAGGGGTTTGAGAAACTATGGCTACACCTTC. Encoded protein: CASSDDRGLRNYGYTF.

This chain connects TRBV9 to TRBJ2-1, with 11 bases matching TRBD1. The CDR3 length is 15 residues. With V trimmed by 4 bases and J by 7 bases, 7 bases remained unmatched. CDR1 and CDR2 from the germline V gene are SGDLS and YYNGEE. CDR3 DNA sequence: TGTGCCAGCAGCCCCCGCGGGACAGGGGGAAATGAGCAGTTCTTC. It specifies CASSPRGTGGNEQFF.

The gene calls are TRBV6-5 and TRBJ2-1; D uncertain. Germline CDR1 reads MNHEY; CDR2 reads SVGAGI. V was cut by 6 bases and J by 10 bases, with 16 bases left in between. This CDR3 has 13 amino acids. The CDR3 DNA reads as TGTGCCAGCAGCTTTACTCCCTTTTTGGAGCAGTTCTTC. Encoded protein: CASSFTPFLEQFF.

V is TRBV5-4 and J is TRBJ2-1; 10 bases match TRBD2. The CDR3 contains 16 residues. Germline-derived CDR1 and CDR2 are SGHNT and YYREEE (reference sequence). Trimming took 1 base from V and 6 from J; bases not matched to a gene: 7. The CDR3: CASSLPAGGPTNEQFF. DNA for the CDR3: TGTGCCAGCAGCTTGCCAGCGGGGGGGCCGACCAATGAGCAGTTCTTC. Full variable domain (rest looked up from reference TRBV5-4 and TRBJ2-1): ETGVTQSPTHLIKTRGQQVTLRCSSQSGHNTVSWYQQALGQGPQFIFQYYREEENGRGNFPPRFSGLQFPNYSSELNVNALELDDSALYLCASSLPAGGPTNEQFFGPGTRLTVL.

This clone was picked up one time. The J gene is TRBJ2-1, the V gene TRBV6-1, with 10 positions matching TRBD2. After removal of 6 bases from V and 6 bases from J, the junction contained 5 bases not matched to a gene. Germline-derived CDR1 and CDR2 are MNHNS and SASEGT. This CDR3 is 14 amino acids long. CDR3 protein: CASRAGGPGNEQFF. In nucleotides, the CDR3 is TGTGCCAGCAGAGCGGGAGGGCCAGGCAATGAGCAGTTCTTC.